This TCR beta chain was obtained from a study of cytomegalovirus exposure and HLA in healthy donors. The primer mix had 60 Vbeta and 13 Jbeta primers. The assay was immunoSEQ multiplex PCR, and TCRdb's table has in-frame clones only and misses some. The table shows under 200,000 clones, with 80% to 85% occurring only once. This CDR3 region has 13 residues. Germline-derived CDR1 and CDR2 are SEHNR and FQNEAQ (reference sequence). Trimming removed 2 bases at V and 7 bases at J, with 11 bases between. Overall study findings and caveats: Most of the TCR beta V segments (in an earlier analysis) were productive either about 87% or about 30% of the time.

Note on this clone: As yet, its antigen is unknown.

Sequencing was done on a sample of PBMCs. The origin of this receptor is a man aged 25-45 years in good health and CMV-seronegative. The chain combines TRBV7-9 with TRBJ1-1; no clear D gene. For the CDR3, the DNA is TGTGCCAGCAGCTTAAGAGGTGAGGGTGAAGCTTTCTTT. Encoded protein: CASSLRGEGEAFF. Full variable domain (outside the CDR3, taken from reference TRBV7-9 and TRBJ1-1): DTGVSQNPRHKITKRGQNVTFRCDPISEHNRLYWYRQTLGQGPEFLTYFQNEAQLEKSRLLSDRFSAERPKGSFSTLEIQRTEQGDSAMYLCASSLRGEGEAFFGQGTRLTVV.